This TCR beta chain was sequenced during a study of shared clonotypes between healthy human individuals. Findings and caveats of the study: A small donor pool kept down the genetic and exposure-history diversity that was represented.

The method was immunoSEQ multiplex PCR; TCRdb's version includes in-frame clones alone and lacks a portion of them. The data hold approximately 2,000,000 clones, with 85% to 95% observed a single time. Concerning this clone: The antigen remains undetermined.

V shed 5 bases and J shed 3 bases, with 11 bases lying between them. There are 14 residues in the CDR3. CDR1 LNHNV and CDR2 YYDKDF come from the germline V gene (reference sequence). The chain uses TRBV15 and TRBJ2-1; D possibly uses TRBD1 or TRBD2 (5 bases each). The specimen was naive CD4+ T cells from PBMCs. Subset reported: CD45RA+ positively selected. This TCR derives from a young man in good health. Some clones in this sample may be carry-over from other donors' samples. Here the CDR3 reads CATSVGVDYNEQFF. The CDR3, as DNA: TGTGCCACCAGCGTGGGGGTCGACTACAATGAGCAGTTCTTC.